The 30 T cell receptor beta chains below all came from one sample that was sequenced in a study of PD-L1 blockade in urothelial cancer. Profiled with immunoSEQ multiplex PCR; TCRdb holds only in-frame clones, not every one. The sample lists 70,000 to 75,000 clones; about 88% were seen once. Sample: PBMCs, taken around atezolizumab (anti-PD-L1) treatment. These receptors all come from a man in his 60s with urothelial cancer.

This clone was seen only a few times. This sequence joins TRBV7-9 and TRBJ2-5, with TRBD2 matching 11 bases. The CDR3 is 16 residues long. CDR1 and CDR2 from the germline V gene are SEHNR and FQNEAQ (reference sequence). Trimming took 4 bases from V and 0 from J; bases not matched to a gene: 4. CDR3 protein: CASSSLLAGDQETQYF. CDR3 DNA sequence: TGTGCCAGCAGCTCTCTACTAGCGGGGGACCAAGAGACCCAGTACTTC.

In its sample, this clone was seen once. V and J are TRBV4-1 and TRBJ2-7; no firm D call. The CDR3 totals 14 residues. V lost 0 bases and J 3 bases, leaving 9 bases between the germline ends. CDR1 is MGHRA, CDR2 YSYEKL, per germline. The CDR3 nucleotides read TGCGCCAGCAGCCAAGAAGTGCGAAACTACGAGCAGTACTTC. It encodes CASSQEVRNYEQYF.

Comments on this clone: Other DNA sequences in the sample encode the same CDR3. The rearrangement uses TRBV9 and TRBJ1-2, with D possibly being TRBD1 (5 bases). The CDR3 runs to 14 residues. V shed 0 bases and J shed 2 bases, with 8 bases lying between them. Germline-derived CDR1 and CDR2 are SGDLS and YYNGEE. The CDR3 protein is CASSVAPGNYGYTF. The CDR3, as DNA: TGTGCCAGCAGCGTAGCCCCAGGGAACTATGGCTACACCTTC.

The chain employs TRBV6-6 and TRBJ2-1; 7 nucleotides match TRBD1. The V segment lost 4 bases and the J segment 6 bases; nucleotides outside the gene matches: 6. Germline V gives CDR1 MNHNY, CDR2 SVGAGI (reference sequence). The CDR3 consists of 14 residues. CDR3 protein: CASSSTTGINEQFF. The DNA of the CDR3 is TGTGCCAGCAGTTCCACGACAGGGATCAATGAGCAGTTCTTC.

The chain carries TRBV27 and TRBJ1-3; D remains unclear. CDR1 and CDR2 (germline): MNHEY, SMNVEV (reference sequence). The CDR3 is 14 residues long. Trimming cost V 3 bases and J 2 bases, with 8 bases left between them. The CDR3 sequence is CASSLGGPGNTIYF. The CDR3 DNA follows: TGTGCCAGCAGTTTGGGAGGGCCTGGAAACACCATATATTTT.

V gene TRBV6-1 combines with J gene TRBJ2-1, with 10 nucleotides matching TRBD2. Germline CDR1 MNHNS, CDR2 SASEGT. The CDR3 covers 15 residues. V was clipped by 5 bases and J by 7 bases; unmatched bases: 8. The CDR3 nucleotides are TGTGCCAGCAGTAAGCGGGGGGGTGTGGGGAATGAGCAGTTCTTC. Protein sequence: CASSKRGGVGNEQFF.

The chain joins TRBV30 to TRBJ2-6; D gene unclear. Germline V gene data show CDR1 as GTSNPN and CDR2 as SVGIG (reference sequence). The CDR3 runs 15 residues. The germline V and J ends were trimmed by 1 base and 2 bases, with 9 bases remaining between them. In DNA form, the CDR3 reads TGTGCCTGGAGTGCCCGGGTAACTGGGGCCAACGTCCTGACTTTC. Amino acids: CAWSARVTGANVLTF.

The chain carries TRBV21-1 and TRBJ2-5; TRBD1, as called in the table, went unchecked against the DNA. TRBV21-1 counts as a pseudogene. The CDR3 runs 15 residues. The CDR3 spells CASSLSTGEEETQYF. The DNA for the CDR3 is TGTGCCAGCAGCCTTTCCACAGGGGAGGAAGAGACCCAGTACTTC.

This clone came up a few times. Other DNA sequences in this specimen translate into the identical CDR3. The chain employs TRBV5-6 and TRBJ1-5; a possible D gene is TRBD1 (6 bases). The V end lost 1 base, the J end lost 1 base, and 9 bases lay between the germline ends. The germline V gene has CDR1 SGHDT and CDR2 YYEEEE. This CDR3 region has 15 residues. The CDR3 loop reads CASSLTGRSNQPQHF. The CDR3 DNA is TGTGCCAGCAGCTTGACAGGGCGCAGCAATCAGCCCCAGCATTTT.

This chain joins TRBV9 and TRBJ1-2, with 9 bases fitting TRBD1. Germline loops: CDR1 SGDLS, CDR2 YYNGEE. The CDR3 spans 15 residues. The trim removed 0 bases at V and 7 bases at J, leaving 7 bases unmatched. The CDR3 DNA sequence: TGTGCCAGCAGCGTAGGGAACAGGGGGCTGGTTGGCTACACCTTC. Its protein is CASSVGNRGLVGYTF.

CDR3 nucleotide sequence: TGTGCCACCAGCAGAGGGGGAAAGGACAGGCCCCTCTATGGCTACACCTTC. It specifies CATSRGGKDRPLYGYTF. The chain has TRBV15 and TRBJ1-2; 7 bases are a match to TRBD1. Germline CDR1 reads LNHNV; CDR2 reads YYDKDF (reference sequence). The CDR3 is 17 amino acids. Germline trimming cut 1 base from V and 4 bases from J; bases unmatched to any gene: 12.

CDR3 DNA: TGTGCCAGCAGCGCTCGAGTTTTGAGCACAGATACGCAGTATTTT. It yields the protein CASSARVLSTDTQYF. The V and J genes are TRBV6-6 and TRBJ2-3; D unclear. Germline V lookup: CDR1 MNHNY, CDR2 SVGAGI (reference sequence). Deletions cut 6 bases from V and 0 bases from J, with 13 bases between. The CDR3 length is 15 residues.

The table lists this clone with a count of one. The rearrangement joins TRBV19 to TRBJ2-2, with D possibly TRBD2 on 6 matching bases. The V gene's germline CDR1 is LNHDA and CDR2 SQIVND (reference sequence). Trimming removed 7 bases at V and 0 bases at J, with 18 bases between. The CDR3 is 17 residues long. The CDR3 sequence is CASTLSAIAANTGELFF. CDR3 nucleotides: TGTGCCAGTACTTTGTCCGCCATAGCGGCGAACACCGGGGAGCTGTTTTTT.

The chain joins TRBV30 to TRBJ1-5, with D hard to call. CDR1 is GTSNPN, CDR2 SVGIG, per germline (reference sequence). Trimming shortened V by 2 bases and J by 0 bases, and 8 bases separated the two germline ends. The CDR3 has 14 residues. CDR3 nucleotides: TGTGCCTGGAGTTCGGGGTATAGCAATCAGCCCCAGCATTTT. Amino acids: CAWSSGYSNQPQHF.

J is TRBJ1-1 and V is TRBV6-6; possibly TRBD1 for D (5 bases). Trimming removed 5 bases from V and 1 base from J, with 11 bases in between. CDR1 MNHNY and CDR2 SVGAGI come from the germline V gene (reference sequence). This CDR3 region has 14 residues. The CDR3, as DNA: TGTGCCAGCAGTCCTAGAAGGGGGAACACTGAAGCTTTCTTT. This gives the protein CASSPRRGNTEAFF.

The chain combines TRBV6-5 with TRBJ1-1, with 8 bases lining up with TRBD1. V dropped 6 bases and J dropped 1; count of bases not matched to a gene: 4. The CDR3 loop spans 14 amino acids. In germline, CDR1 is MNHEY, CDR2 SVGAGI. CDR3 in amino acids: CASRGTGENTEAFF. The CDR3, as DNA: TGTGCCAGCAGAGGGACAGGCGAGAACACTGAAGCTTTCTTT.

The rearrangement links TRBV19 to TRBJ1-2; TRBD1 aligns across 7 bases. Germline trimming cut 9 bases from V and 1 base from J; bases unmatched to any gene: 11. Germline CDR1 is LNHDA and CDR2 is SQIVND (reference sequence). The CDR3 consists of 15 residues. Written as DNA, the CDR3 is TGTGCCAGCCATACTCAGGGGGGCGTTAACTATGGCTACACCTTC. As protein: CASHTQGGVNYGYTF.

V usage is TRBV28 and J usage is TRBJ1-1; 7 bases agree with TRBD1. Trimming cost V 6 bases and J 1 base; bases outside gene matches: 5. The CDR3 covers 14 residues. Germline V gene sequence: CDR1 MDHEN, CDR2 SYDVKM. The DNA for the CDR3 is TGTGCCAGCAGGAGGGGACAGCCGAACACTGAAGCTTTCTTT. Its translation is CASRRGQPNTEAFF.

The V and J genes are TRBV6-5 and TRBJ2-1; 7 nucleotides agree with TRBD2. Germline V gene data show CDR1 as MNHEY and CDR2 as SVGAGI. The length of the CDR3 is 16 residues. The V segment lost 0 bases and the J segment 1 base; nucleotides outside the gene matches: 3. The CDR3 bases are TGTGCCAGCAGTTACTCGACTAGCCGTTCCTACAATGAGCAGTTCTTC. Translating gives CASSYSTSRSYNEQFF.

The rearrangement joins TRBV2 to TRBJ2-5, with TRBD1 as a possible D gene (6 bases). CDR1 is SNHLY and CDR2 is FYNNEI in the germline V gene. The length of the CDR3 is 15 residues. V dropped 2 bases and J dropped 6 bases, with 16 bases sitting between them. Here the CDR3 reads CASSERAGAGKTQYF. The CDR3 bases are TGTGCCAGCAGTGAAAGGGCAGGGGCCGGTAAGACCCAGTACTTC.

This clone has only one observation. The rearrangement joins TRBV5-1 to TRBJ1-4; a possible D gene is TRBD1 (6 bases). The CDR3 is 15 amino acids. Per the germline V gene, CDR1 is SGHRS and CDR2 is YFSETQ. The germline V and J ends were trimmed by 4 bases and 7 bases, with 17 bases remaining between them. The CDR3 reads CASSLSAPQGEKLFF. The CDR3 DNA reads TGCGCCAGCAGCCTCTCTGCTCCACAGGGTGAAAAACTGTTTTTT.

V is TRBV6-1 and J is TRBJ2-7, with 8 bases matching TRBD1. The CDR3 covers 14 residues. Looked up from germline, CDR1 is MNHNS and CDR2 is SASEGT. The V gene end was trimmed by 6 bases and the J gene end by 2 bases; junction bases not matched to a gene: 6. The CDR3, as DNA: TGTGCCAGCAGCCCCGGGACAGGACCCTACGAGCAGTACTTC. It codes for CASSPGTGPYEQYF.

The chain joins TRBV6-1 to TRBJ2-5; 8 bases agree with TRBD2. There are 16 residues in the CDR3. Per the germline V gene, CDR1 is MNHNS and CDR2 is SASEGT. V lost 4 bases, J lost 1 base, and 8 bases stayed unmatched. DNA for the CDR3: TGTGCCAGCAGTGCCCTAAGCGGGAGAAGCCAAGAGACCCAGTACTTC. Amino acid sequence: CASSALSGRSQETQYF.

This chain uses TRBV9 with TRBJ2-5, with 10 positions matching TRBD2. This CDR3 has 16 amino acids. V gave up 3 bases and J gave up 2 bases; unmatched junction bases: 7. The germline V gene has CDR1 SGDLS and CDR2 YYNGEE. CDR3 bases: TGTGCCAGCAGCGCGTCGAAACTAGCGGGGCAAGAGACCCAGTACTTC. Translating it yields CASSASKLAGQETQYF.

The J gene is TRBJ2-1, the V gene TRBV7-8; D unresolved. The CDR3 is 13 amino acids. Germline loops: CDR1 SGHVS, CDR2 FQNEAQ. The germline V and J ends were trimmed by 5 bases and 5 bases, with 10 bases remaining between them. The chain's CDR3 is CASSQQNDNEQFF. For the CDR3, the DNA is TGTGCCAGCAGCCAACAGAATGACAATGAGCAGTTCTTC.

CDR3 coding DNA: TGTGCCAGCAGCATCCTGGTGGTTAGCGGGAGGGCCTTCCTCGAGTACGAGCAGTACTTC. The encoded protein is CASSILVVSGRAFLEYEQYF. The rearrangement joins TRBV21-1 to TRBJ2-7; the tabulated D call, TRBD2, remains unverified against the DNA. TRBV21-1 is shown as a pseudogene. The CDR3 is 20 residues long.

CDR3 nucleotides: TGCAGTGCTAACTATCCACCCCTCCACTTT. Protein: CSANYPPLHF. The chain employs TRBV20-1 and TRBJ1-6; no clear D gene. The CDR3 runs 10 residues. The ends were cut back, 4 bases at V and 11 bases at J, with 6 bases in the middle. The V gene's germline CDR1 is DFQATT and CDR2 SNEGSKA (reference sequence).

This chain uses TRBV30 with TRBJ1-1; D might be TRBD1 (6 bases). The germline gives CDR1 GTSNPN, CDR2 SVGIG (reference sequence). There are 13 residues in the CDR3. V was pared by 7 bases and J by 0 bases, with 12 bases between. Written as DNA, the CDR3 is TGTGCCTTCAACAGGGACCTGAACACTGAAGCTTTCTTT. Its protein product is CAFNRDLNTEAFF.

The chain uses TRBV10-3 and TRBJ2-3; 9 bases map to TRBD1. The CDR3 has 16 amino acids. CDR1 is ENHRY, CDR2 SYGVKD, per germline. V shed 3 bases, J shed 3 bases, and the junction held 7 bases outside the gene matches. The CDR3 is CAISDIRGQGTDTQYF. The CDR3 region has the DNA TGTGCCATCAGTGATATTCGCGGACAGGGGACAGATACGCAGTATTTT.

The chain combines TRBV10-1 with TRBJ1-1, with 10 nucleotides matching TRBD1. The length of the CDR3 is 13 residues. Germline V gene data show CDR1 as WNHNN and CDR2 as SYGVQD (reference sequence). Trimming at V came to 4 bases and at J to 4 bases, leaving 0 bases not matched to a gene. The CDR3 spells CASSGQGATEAFF. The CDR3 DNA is TGCGCCAGCAGTGGACAGGGGGCCACTGAAGCTTTCTTT.